These 28 T cell receptor beta chains were sequenced from one sample in a study of beta chain features in type 1 diabetes. Expressed TCRB transcripts were sequenced, since all the RNA that had been isolated was reverse transcribed. Method: immunoSEQ multiplex PCR; TCRdb's copy keeps in-frame clones and lacks some. The sample includes 680,000 or so clones, roughly a sixth of them seen just once. Sequencing was carried out using naive CD4+ T cells from blood. The origin of the receptors is a man younger than 35 in good health.

The chain uses TRBV4-3 and TRBJ2-3, with D possibly being TRBD2 (5 bases). This CDR3 contains 13 residues. The ends were cut back, 2 bases at V and 6 bases at J, with 9 bases in the middle. From germline, CDR1 is LGHNA and CDR2 YSLEER. CDR3 region: CASSQTRLDTQYF. CDR3 nucleotide sequence: TGCGCCAGCAGCCAAACTAGGCTGGATACGCAGTATTTT.

This clone was seen only once. This sequence joins TRBV5-4 and TRBJ2-1, with unresolved D. V was clipped by 0 bases and J by 8 bases, with 9 bases between them. The CDR3 has 13 amino acids. The germline CDR1 and CDR2 sequences are SGHNT and YYREEE (reference sequence). The CDR3 loop reads CASSLALKYEQFF. The CDR3, as DNA: TGTGCCAGCAGCTTGGCCCTGAAATATGAGCAGTTCTTC.

This clone appeared a few times. V gene TRBV19 combines with J gene TRBJ2-5; no reliable D call. Trimming pared 7 bases from V and 3 bases from J, leaving 27 bases between. The CDR3 extends over 18 amino acids. CDR1 is LNHDA, CDR2 SQIVND, per germline (reference sequence). CDR3 sequence: CASTSYVGRPGVKETQYF. The CDR3, as DNA: TGTGCCAGTACCTCGTATGTCGGCAGGCCGGGTGTCAAAGAGACCCAGTACTTC.

The chain employs TRBV6-5 and TRBJ1-1, with 8 bases lining up with TRBD1. The germline CDR1 and CDR2 sequences are MNHEY and SVGAGI. V lost 7 bases, J lost 9 bases, and 10 bases stayed unmatched. The CDR3 totals 13 residues. CDR3 region: CASIRTGSVKAFF. The CDR3 bases are TGTGCCAGCATTCGGACAGGGTCCGTCAAAGCTTTCTTT.

V gene TRBV5-4 combines with J gene TRBJ2-1, with D hard to call. The CDR3 has 12 amino acids. With 2 bases removed from V and 9 bases from J, the gap between germline ends came to 9 bases. CDR1 is SGHNT and CDR2 is YYREEE in the germline V gene (reference sequence). DNA of the CDR3: TGTGCCAGCAGCTTAGAGAGTGGTGAGCAGTTCTTC. It encodes CASSLESGEQFF.

The V and J genes are TRBV5-1 and TRBJ2-7, with 10 bases fitting TRBD1. The CDR3 runs to 15 residues. Germline trimming cut 0 bases from V and 5 bases from J; bases unmatched to any gene: 5. CDR1 SGHRS and CDR2 YFSETQ come from the germline V gene. The CDR3 sequence is CASSLERTGGNEQYF. The CDR3, as DNA: TGCGCCAGCAGCTTGGAAAGGACAGGGGGAAACGAGCAGTACTTC.

The V gene is TRBV5-4, the J gene TRBJ2-5; no clear D. Trimming shortened V by 0 bases and J by 5 bases, and 8 bases separated the two germline ends. Germline V gene lookup returns CDR1 SGHNT and CDR2 YYREEE (reference sequence). The CDR3 contains 13 residues. The DNA of the CDR3 is TGTGCCAGCAGCTTGGATCAGCTGGAGACCCAGTACTTC. Encoded protein: CASSLDQLETQYF. The full variable domain, rest sourced from reference TRBV5-4 and TRBJ2-5, is ETGVTQSPTHLIKTRGQQVTLRCSSQSGHNTVSWYQQALGQGPQFIFQYYREEENGRGNFPPRFSGLQFPNYSSELNVNALELDDSALYLCASSLDQLETQYFGPGTRLLVL.

Concerning this clone itself: Other DNA sequences within the sample encode an identical CDR3. V and J are TRBV6-6 and TRBJ2-7; 10 bases map to TRBD1. Germline loops: CDR1 MNHNY, CDR2 SVGAGI (reference sequence). V gave up 3 bases and J gave up 2 bases; unmatched junction bases: 1. This CDR3 has 14 residues. CDR3: CASSYGQGAYEQYF. The CDR3 region has the DNA TGTGCCAGCAGTTATGGACAGGGGGCCTACGAGCAGTACTTC.

The rearrangement joins TRBV5-4 to TRBJ2-2; tentatively, D is TRBD2 (6 bases). Germline loops: CDR1 SGHNT, CDR2 YYREEE (reference sequence). The V end was cut by 4 bases, the J end by 4 bases, with 20 bases between. The CDR3 is 17 amino acids. CDR3 nucleotides: TGTGCCAGCAGCCGAAAAGGGACTCCACGGACCACCGGGGAGCTGTTTTTT. This translates into CASSRKGTPRTTGELFF.

This chain joins TRBV15 and TRBJ2-1, with D hard to call. Germline V gives CDR1 LNHNV, CDR2 YYDKDF (reference sequence). The CDR3 is 16 amino acids. V was pared by 4 bases and J by 6 bases, with 19 bases between. CDR3 sequence: CATSILTRISPNEQFF. The CDR3 DNA reads as TGTGCCACCAGCATTCTGACCCGCATCTCCCCCAATGAGCAGTTCTTC. Filled out from reference TRBV15 and TRBJ2-1, the complete variable domain reads DAMVIQNPRYQVTQFGKPVTLSCSQTLNHNVMYWYQQKSSQAPKLLFHYYDKDFNNEADTPDNFQSRRPNTSFCFLDIRSPGLGDTAMYLCATSILTRISPNEQFFGPGTRLTVL.

This clone was recorded a few times. The genes are TRBV29-1 and TRBJ1-2; D is uncertain. The V and J ends lost 2 bases and 4 bases respectively, with 14 bases between them. This CDR3 is built from 14 residues. Germline CDR1 and CDR2: SQVTM and ANQGSEA. CDR3 loop: CSVESDAGVYGYTF. The CDR3 DNA reads TGCAGCGTTGAAAGCGACGCAGGCGTCTATGGCTACACCTTC.

The CDR3 protein is CATWGAAYEQYF. CDR3 coding DNA: TGTGCCACCTGGGGGGCAGCCTACGAGCAGTACTTC. The chain links TRBV10-3 to TRBJ2-7; D may be TRBD1 or TRBD2 (6 bases each). With 10 bases removed from V and 2 bases from J, the gap between germline ends came to 12 bases. Germline values: CDR1 ENHRY, CDR2 SYGVKD. The CDR3 contains 12 residues.

The chain employs TRBV10-3 and TRBJ2-1; 10 bases align to TRBD2. From germline, CDR1 is ENHRY and CDR2 SYGVKD. V lost 4 bases to trimming and J lost 4 bases; unmatched junction nucleotides: 7. The CDR3 consists of 16 residues. In DNA form, the CDR3 reads TGTGCCATCAGTGTCCGGACTAGCGGACGTTACAATGAGCAGTTCTTC. Protein: CAISVRTSGRYNEQFF.

This clone was counted between two and nine times. The chain joins TRBV5-1 to TRBJ2-4; either TRBD1 or TRBD2 may fit D (5 bases each). Looked up from germline, CDR1 is SGHRS and CDR2 is YFSETQ. CDR3 length: 17 amino acids. V lost 0 bases and J 0 bases, leaving 13 bases between the germline ends. The CDR3 nucleotides are TGCGCCAGCAGCTTGGCCCGAGGGGATCAAGCCAAAAACATTCAGTACTTC. This translates into CASSLARGDQAKNIQYF.

The chain is built from TRBV2 and TRBJ1-2, with a tentative D call TRBD1 (6 bases). V was shortened by 5 bases and J by 5 bases, with 18 bases between the two germline ends. This CDR3 contains 15 residues. Germline CDR1 SNHLY, CDR2 FYNNEI. DNA of the CDR3: TGTGCCAGCAGTTCAAAAAAGGGAGGGACATATGGCTACACCTTC. Protein sequence: CASSSKKGGTYGYTF.

This clone was counted a few times. The chain carries TRBV6-1 and TRBJ2-7; D remains ambiguous. Germline values: CDR1 MNHNS, CDR2 SASEGT. The CDR3 is 15 amino acids. The germline V and J ends were trimmed by 1 base and 1 base, with 11 bases remaining between them. The CDR3 region is CASSEVGVGSYEQYF. CDR3 in DNA: TGTGCCAGCAGTGAAGTTGGGGTAGGGTCCTACGAGCAGTACTTC.

CDR3 protein: CASSQGGKRSTDTQYF. CDR3 in DNA: TGTGCCAGCAGCCAAGGGGGCAAACGCAGCACAGATACGCAGTATTTT. V gene TRBV7-3 combines with J gene TRBJ2-3; TRBD1 aligns across 7 bases. Trimming took 5 bases from V and 0 from J; bases not matched to a gene: 8. The CDR3 consists of 16 residues. Looked up from germline, CDR1 is SGHTA and CDR2 is FQGTGA.

This clone was detected a few times. V gene TRBV6-5 combines with J gene TRBJ1-2; D is possibly TRBD1 (5 bases). The CDR3 is made up of 15 amino acids. The V gene lost 5 bases and the J gene lost 2 bases, with 15 bases spanning the gap. Germline assignment: CDR1 MNHEY and CDR2 SVGAGI. CDR3 coding DNA: TGTGCCAGCAGTAACCACCTCCAGGGCAACTATGGCTACACCTTC. Translating gives CASSNHLQGNYGYTF.

The rearrangement links TRBV7-9 to TRBJ2-5, with 11 bases that match TRBD2. CDR1 and CDR2 (germline): SEHNR, FQNEAQ (reference sequence). The CDR3 has 16 amino acids. V trimming: 1 base; J trimming: 7 bases; junction bases outside the gene matches: 8. The CDR3: CASSLELAGAGGTQYF. CDR3 nucleotides: TGTGCCAGCAGCTTAGAACTAGCGGGGGCCGGTGGGACCCAGTACTTC.

This clone was seen a few times. The chain has TRBV29-1 and TRBJ1-2; 7 bases fit TRBD1. The junction had 9 bases not matched to a gene; V was cut back by 0 bases and J by 8 bases. CDR3 length: 14 residues. CDR1 and CDR2 (germline): SQVTM, ANQGSEA. The CDR3 is CSVEDPPGGKGYTF. The CDR3 DNA follows: TGCAGCGTTGAAGATCCGCCAGGGGGAAAGGGCTACACCTTC.

This clone was seen a handful of times. The chain joins TRBV10-3 to TRBJ2-7; tentatively, D is TRBD1 (6 bases). CDR3 length: 15 amino acids. CDR1 is ENHRY and CDR2 is SYGVKD in the germline V gene. V shed 1 base and J shed 2 bases, with 12 bases lying between them. The CDR3 DNA follows: TGTGCCATCAGTGAGTACGGACAGCTACCCTACGAGCAGTACTTC. As protein: CAISEYGQLPYEQYF.

The chain has TRBV25-1 and TRBJ2-3; D possibly corresponds to TRBD2 (7 bases). Germline-derived CDR1 and CDR2 are MGHDK and SYGVNS. V was clipped by 2 bases and J by 2 bases, with 11 bases between them. This CDR3 contains 15 residues. In DNA, the CDR3 is TGTGCCAGCAGTGAAACGGCGGGGGCCACAGATACGCAGTATTTT. This sequence encodes CASSETAGATDTQYF.

This clone was detected a few times. The chain is built from TRBV28 and TRBJ2-1; D call uncertain. The germline V gene has CDR1 MDHEN and CDR2 SYDVKM. The CDR3 sequence is 11 residues long. V was clipped by 5 bases and J by 8 bases, with 7 bases between them. In nucleotides, the CDR3 is TGTGCCAGCAGTATAGTGTATGAGCAGTTCTTC. Its translation: CASSIVYEQFF.

V is TRBV28 and J is TRBJ1-2; D perhaps matches TRBD1 (5 bases). Germline-derived CDR1 and CDR2 are MDHEN and SYDVKM. Trimming stripped 4 bases from V and 11 bases from J, with 11 bases between. The CDR3 runs 11 residues. In DNA, the CDR3 is TGTGCCAGCAGTTCCATGGGGGGATACACCTTC. Amino acid sequence: CASSSMGGYTF.

This clone has just a few counts. This CDR3 is CASRGNEQFF. CDR3 in DNA: TGTGCCAGCAGAGGCAATGAGCAGTTCTTC. The chain employs TRBV6-1 and TRBJ2-1; D gene uncertain. The ends were cut back, 6 bases at V and 6 bases at J, with 3 bases in the middle. Germline V gene lookup returns CDR1 MNHNS and CDR2 SASEGT. The CDR3 extends over 10 amino acids.

This clone has more than one count but fewer than ten. The chain uses TRBV10-3 and TRBJ2-7; D might be TRBD2 (5 bases). Germline CDR1 and CDR2: ENHRY and SYGVKD. V was clipped by 1 base and J by 5 bases, with 12 bases between them. The CDR3 has 14 residues. The CDR3 nucleotides read TGTGCCATCAGTGAGTTGAGTCCCGGGAACGAGCAGTACTTC. It is translated as CAISELSPGNEQYF.

The CDR3 bases are TGTGCCAGCAGCGTAGCAGGGGGCTTTTACAATGAGCAGTTCTTC. It encodes CASSVAGGFYNEQFF. J is TRBJ2-1 and V is TRBV9; TRBD1 aligns across 8 bases. Unmatched junction bases numbered 3, after V lost 0 bases and J lost 4 bases. Germline V lookup: CDR1 SGDLS, CDR2 YYNGEE. The CDR3 is made up of 15 amino acids.

The rearrangement joins TRBV29-1 to TRBJ1-5, with unresolved D. V was trimmed by 4 bases and J by 4 bases, leaving 8 bases between them. The CDR3 extends over 12 amino acids. Per the germline V gene, CDR1 is SQVTM and CDR2 is ANQGSEA. The CDR3 reads CSVGLRNQPQHF. As DNA, the CDR3 is TGCAGCGTTGGGCTACGGAATCAGCCCCAGCATTTT.